Described below is a single TCR beta chain sequence and its context. An end of the junction differs from the germline gene, which may be a read error. The CDR3 is made up of 14 amino acids. Germline CDR1 reads MDHEN; CDR2 reads SYDVKM. Any history of autoimmune disease or systemic immunosuppression disqualified patients. The table came from immunoSEQ multiplex PCR; TCRdb's copy has only in-frame clones and leaves some out. The sample yields 65,000 to 95,000 clones, roughly 87% seen once. This specimen comes from a study of OX40 agonist ivuxolimab in advanced cancers. Study in general: Checkpoint inhibitors had been given previously to roughly 40% of patients. Of the patients, three showed partial responses, one with hepatocellular carcinoma and two with cutaneous melanoma.

V usage is TRBV28 and J usage is TRBJ2-1, with unresolved D. The clonotype comes from an adult with an advanced solid tumor such as melanoma, head and neck, liver or kidney cancer. This sample comprised CD4+ or CD8+ T cells sorted from blood, obtained in a trial of the OX40 agonist ivuxolimab. CDR3 nucleotides: TGTGCCAGCAGTTTATGGTACTCCAACAATGAGCAGTTCTTC. Its protein is CASSLWYSNNEQFF.